The rows below give T cell receptor beta chains drawn from one sample of a study of T cells in Graves' hyperthyroidism and ophthalmopathy. From the multiplex PCR reads, TCRdb called clonotypes with MiXCR, one entry per CDR3 protein. In the table there are 300,000 to 450,000 distinct CDR3 sequences, around 14% of which are singletons. The sequenced sample consisted of blood. Receptors originate from a woman aged 55-70 years with Graves' hyperthyroidism. Both conserved end residues are part of each CDR3. A D gene is named only where the DNA matches it firmly. Some rows have no size entry. The others give once, few or many, or a class for an expanded clone.

size: many; J: TRBJ2-7; D: NA; V: TRBV20-1; DNA: TGCAGTGCAAGAGTGAGAGGGGCCAGATACGAGCAGTACTTC; CDR3: CSARVRGARYEQYF
size: NA; J: TRBJ2-1; D: NA; V: TRBV24-1; DNA: TGTGCCACCAGTGAAAGGGACTTTTCTAGCTCCTACAATGAGCAGTTCTTC; CDR3: CATSERDFSSSYNEQFF
size: many; J: TRBJ1-6; D: NA; V: TRBV30; DNA: TGTGCCTGGAGTGGACAGCTAAATTCACCCCTCCACTTT; CDR3: CAWSGQLNSPLHF
size: many; J: TRBJ1-5; D: TRBD1; V: TRBV18; DNA: TGTGCCAGCTCGTCCAGGGGGCAGAATCAGCCCCAGCATTTT; CDR3: CASSSRGQNQPQHF
size: many; J: TRBJ2-3; D: TRBD2; V: TRBV20-1; DNA: TGCAGTGCTATGGGGACTAGCGGGAGGGCCAGGACAGATACGCAGTATTTT; CDR3: CSAMGTSGRARTDTQYF
size: many; J: TRBJ1-1; D: NA; V: TRBV5-5; DNA: TGTGCCAGCAGCCGGATACGGACAGAGCTGAACACTGAAGCTTTCTTT; CDR3: CASSRIRTELNTEAFF
size: many; J: TRBJ2-2; D: TRBD1; V: TRBV7-9; DNA: TGTGCCAGCAGAAGGACAGGGGGGGTCACCGGGGAGCTGTTTTTT; CDR3: CASRRTGGVTGELFF
size: NA; J: TRBJ2-5; D: TRBD1; V: TRBV9; DNA: TGTGCCAGCGGGACAGGGGGAAAAGAGACCCAGTACTTC; CDR3: CASGTGGKETQYF
size: NA; J: TRBJ2-1; D: NA; V: TRBV30; DNA: TGTGCCCACGGTGCGGGATCGGTCAATGAGCAGTTCTTC; CDR3: CAHGAGSVNEQFF
size: many; J: TRBJ2-7; D: NA; V: TRBV28; DNA: TGTGCCAGCAGTTTGCCACAACTAATCTCCTACGAGCAGTACTTC; CDR3: CASSLPQLISYEQYF
size: NA; J: TRBJ2-3; D: NA; V: TRBV6-5; DNA: TGTGCCAGCAGACCGTTAGCGGTAACAGATACGCAGTATTTT; CDR3: CASRPLAVTDTQYF
size: many; J: TRBJ1-1; D: TRBD1; V: TRBV18; DNA: TGTGCCAGCTCAACGGACAGGGTGCCGGGCACTGAAGCTTTCTTT; CDR3: CASSTDRVPGTEAFF
size: many; J: TRBJ2-7; D: NA; V: TRBV13; DNA: TGTGCCAGCAGCTTAAGGCCAATCTACGAGCAGTACTTC; CDR3: CASSLRPIYEQYF
size: many; J: TRBJ2-7; D: NA; V: TRBV27; DNA: TGTGCCAGCAGTACCTCCGGGACAAGCTCCTACGAGCAGTACTTC; CDR3: CASSTSGTSSYEQYF
size: many; J: TRBJ2-2; D: NA; V: TRBV30; DNA: TGTGCCTGGAACCTAATGGGGACCGGGGAGCTGTTTTTT; CDR3: CAWNLMGTGELFF
size: many; J: TRBJ1-1; D: NA; V: TRBV28; DNA: NA; CDR3: CASCAWGTEAFF
size: NA; J: TRBJ1-5; D: NA; V: TRBV3-1; DNA: TGTGCCAGCAGCCAAGATCGTAGTCAGCCCCAGCATTTT; CDR3: CASSQDRSQPQHF
size: few; J: TRBJ1-1; D: NA; V: TRBV6-5; DNA: TGTGCCAGCAGTTATACCTTTCCCAGGGACGCTGAAGCTTTCTTT; CDR3: CASSYTFPRDAEAFF